This paragraph reports one T cell receptor beta chain. Antigen unknown. 13 Jbeta primers and 60 Vbeta primers were used for the PCR. Generated by immunoSEQ multiplex PCR, the TCRdb table keeps only in-frame clones and is missing some. The table lists approximately 120,000 clones, around three quarters of them singletons. This specimen belongs to a study of cytomegalovirus exposure and HLA in healthy donors. Overall study context: Genotyping showed 81% of hundreds of donors falling in the Caucasian-associated ancestry cluster.

Points from the study as a whole: In a later analysis, at a false discovery rate of 0.05, roughly 17,000 TCR beta sequences matched HLA alleles. The study recorded some 160 TCR beta chains that were cytomegalovirus-associated.

V lost 6 bases, J lost 11 bases, and 10 bases stayed unmatched. CDR1 is MNHNY, CDR2 SVGAGI, per germline (reference sequence). The CDR3 runs 14 residues. The receptor was derived from a woman between 40 and 50 years old in good health and CMV-seropositive. Sequences were obtained from PBMCs. The V call is TRBV6-6, the J call TRBJ1-1; 12 bases are a match to TRBD1. CDR3 nucleotide sequence: TGTGCCAGCAGCTTACCGGGACAGGGGGCAAATGCTTTCTTT. Amino acid sequence: CASSLPGQGANAFF.